This TCR beta chain derives from a study of CD8 T cells in Susac syndrome. This clonotype was counted a single time. Germline CDR1 reads SGDLS; CDR2 reads YYNGEE. V was clipped by 0 bases and J by 0 bases, with 7 bases between them. The CDR3 has 15 amino acids. An input of roughly 0.5 to 1 ug of RNA was subjected to reverse transcription using random hexamers. TCRdb re-called the immunoSEQ multiplex PCR reads through MiXCR, storing one row per CDR3 protein. The table includes approximately 180,000 distinct CDR3 sequences, 75% to 95% detected once. The source material was CD4+ T cells from PBMCs. The chain employs TRBV9 and TRBJ2-1, with D hard to call. The sequence derives from a human donor with Susac syndrome. In nucleotides, the CDR3 is TGTGCCAGCAGCGTAGGGTGGAGCTCCTACAATGAGCAGTTCTTC. This sequence encodes CASSVGWSSYNEQFF.